This record concerns one T cell receptor (beta chain) sequence. Which antigen it targets is not known. No base-level quality is on record; no much larger clone is a single base apart. This record comes from a study of beta chain features in type 1 diabetes (dated by TCRdb to the late 2010s). For the study in its entirety: Mean age, gender distribution, total cell number and subset yield were not different between patients and healthy donors. A total of some 110 million sorted cells were examined across all samples, and a strong correlation was observed between cell number per subset and RNA yield. In the study, recently diagnosed type 1 diabetes patients and matched healthy donors were compared on the TCRB repertoires of their sorted circulating CD4+ T cell subsets. Regulatory and stem cell-like memory subsets were obtained from only 8 patients and roughly 8 healthy donors, while naive and central memory subsets were obtained from all 30 or so donors. Summary of the overall study and its limitations: Only small numbers of individuals were included in the HLA sub-analyses, which left unresolved whether HLA type had any influence on TCRB rearrangement. Shorter templates might have been favored by PCR, but patient and control samples were amplified and corrected together, so both groups would have been affected equally by any skew. Patients with type 1 diabetes made fewer insertions and deleted more nucleotides at VDJ recombination sites, implying thymic rearrangement abnormalities. Naive, central memory and regulatory TCRB repertoires appeared more similar among patients than among healthy donors. Sequencing cDNA rather than genomic DNA could over-represent highly expressing activated cells, although activation and CD3 levels did not differ between groups. Type 1 diabetes patients showed a moderate but significant shortening of TCRB CDR3 length in all four CD4+ subsets.

Each donor gave one peripheral blood draw, averaging roughly 100 mL, which was collected into heparinised tubes. A BD FACSAria II was used to sort naive, central memory, regulatory and stem cell-like memory CD4+ T cells with a panel that included CD45RO, CCR7, CD25, CD127, CD95 and CD27. All sorted populations exceeded 95% purity. Right away, PBMCs were isolated by Lymphoprep density gradient centrifugation and were stained directly, with no culture step. To minimize batch effects, samples were stained and sorted in pairs, one healthy donor with one patient per experiment. All of the isolated RNA was reverse transcribed with the High Capacity cDNA Reverse Transcription Kit, so expressed TCRB transcripts were sequenced. Deep immunoSEQ sequencing was applied to naive, central memory and regulatory T cell samples, giving an average of roughly 3.5 million total reads per sample. Sorted cells were lysed in RLT buffer and RNA was extracted with DNase-treated RNeasy Micro or Mini kits, depending on cell number. To prevent cross-contamination, each cell subset was processed individually, whereas patient and healthy donor samples were processed jointly. The immunoSEQ multiplex PCR was used to amplify TCRB sequences from cDNA, yielding 87-bp fragments that span the CDR3 region. Amplicons were sequenced on the Illumina HiSeq platform. Under the source paper's analysis protocol: PCR bias was corrected computationally using synthetic template baselines, and reads within Hamming distance 2 were collapsed, with unmergeable singletons discarded. Reads were aligned against IMGT so that V, D and J genes, CDR3 length and insertions or deletions at six rearrangement sites could be assigned. Within each subset, clonotype counts were normalized to sorted cell number, and only after that were true diversity and Gini coefficients computed with the tcR R package. Repertoire sharing was quantified using the overlap coefficient calculated on TCRB nucleotide sequences. As a proxy for the pre-selection repertoire, out-of-frame TCRB sequences from naive cells were analyzed. TCRdb stores this immuneACCESS table with in-frame sequences only. Part of the clones is absent; in the studies checked, under half of the shortfall reflects unresolved V genes, and no reason is known for the rest. Clonal size and the V and J genes are those of that table, whereas D and trimming came from the DNA. The sample table holds approximately 600,000 clones, of which 9.5% to 15% were seen once. Clones ranked in the top ten supply roughly 0.12% of the sample.

Sequencing was performed on naive CD4+ T cells from blood. The sample's cell subset or site label, decoded: true naive CD4+ T cells. The sequence came from a man in his thirties or forties with type 1 diabetes.

The sequenced DNA is TGTGCCAGCAGTTACTCGAGAGGGCAGGGTGGTTCACCCCTCCACTTT. Translated, it reads CASSYSRGQGGSPLHF. This sequence uses TRBV6-5 and TRBJ1-6; a weak D assignment points to TRBD1 (5 bases agree). From cysteine to phenylalanine, the CDR3 is 16 amino acids long. Left in the record is the CDR3 DNA by itself, 48 bases read in frame from the first base. Deletion took 0 bases off V and 9 bases off J, with a span of 15 bases between the germline ends. In the germline V gene, CDR1 corresponds to MNHEY and CDR2 to SVGAGI.